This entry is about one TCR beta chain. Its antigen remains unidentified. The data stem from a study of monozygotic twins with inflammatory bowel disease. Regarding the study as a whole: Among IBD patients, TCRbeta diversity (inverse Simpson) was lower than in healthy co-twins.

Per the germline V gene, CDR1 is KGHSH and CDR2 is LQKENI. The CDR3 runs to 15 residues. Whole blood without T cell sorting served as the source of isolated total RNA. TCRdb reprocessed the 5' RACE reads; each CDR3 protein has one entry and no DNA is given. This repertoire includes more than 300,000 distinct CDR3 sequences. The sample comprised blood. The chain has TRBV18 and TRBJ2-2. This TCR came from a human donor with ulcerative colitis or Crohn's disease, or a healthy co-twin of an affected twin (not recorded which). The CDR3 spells CASSQELGITGELFF.